Below, one T cell receptor (beta chain) is given with its context. Researchers used genomic DNA as the template to profile TCR beta VDJ and CDR3. A single record per CDR3 protein comes from TCRdb applying MiXCR to the reads. Here the sample spans roughly 300,000 distinct CDR3 sequences, around 60% being singletons. This sample is part of a study of CD8+CD57+ T cells in acquired aplastic anemia. Trimming removed 4 bases at V and 1 base at J, with 10 bases between. Germline CDR1 and CDR2: MNHEY and SMNVEV (reference sequence). The CDR3 is made up of 14 amino acids. The source of this sequence is a human donor with severe aplastic anemia or a healthy control (not recorded which). Sequencing used sorted CD4+, CD8+, or CD8+CD57+ T cells (not recorded which) from PBMCs. The chain couples TRBV27 to TRBJ1-1, with D perhaps TRBD1 (6 bases). CDR3 nucleotide sequence: TGTGCCAGCAGTTATGGACAGCGGAACACTGAAGCTTTCTTT. It specifies CASSYGQRNTEAFF.